The TCR beta chain under discussion was sequenced for a study of blood T cell repertoires in COVID-19. Repertoires were generated with immunoSEQ multiplex PCR, while TCRdb's copy carries only in-frame clones and drops some. Among around 400,000 clones listed, roughly 90% were seen once. This clone was seen just once. Germline loops: CDR1 KGHSH, CDR2 LQKENI. The length of the CDR3 is 15 residues. V was clipped by 0 bases and J by 4 bases, with 12 bases between them. In terms of age and location, participants ranged from roughly 18 to 90 years and lived in about 25 US areas. Which cohort a participant joined came from the clinical history participants gave.

What was sequenced was PBMCs or T cells enriched from blood (not recorded which). V is TRBV18 and J is TRBJ1-2, with D uncertain. The clonotype comes from a woman aged 25 to 39 who had recovered from COVID-19. The CDR3 DNA reads as TGTGCCAGCTCACCACCGGTGGAGGGTGGCTATGGCTACACCTTC. The encoded protein is CASSPPVEGGYGYTF.